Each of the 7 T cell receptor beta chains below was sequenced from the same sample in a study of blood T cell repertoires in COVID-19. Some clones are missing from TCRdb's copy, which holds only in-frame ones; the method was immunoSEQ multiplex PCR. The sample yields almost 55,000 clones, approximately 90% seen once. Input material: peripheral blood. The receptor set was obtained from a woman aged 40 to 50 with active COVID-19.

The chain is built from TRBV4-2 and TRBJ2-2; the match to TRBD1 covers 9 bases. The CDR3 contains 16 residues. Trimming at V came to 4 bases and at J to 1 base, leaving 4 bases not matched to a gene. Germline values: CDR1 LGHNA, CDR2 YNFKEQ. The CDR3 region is CASSRMGQGNTGELFF. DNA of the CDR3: TGTGCCAGCAGCCGCATGGGACAGGGGAACACCGGGGAGCTGTTTTTT.

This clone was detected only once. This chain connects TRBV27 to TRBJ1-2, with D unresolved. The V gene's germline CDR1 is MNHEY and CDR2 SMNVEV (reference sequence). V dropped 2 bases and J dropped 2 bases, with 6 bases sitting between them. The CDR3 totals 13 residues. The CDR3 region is CASSLKQNYGYTF. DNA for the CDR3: TGTGCCAGCAGTTTAAAACAGAACTATGGCTACACCTTC.

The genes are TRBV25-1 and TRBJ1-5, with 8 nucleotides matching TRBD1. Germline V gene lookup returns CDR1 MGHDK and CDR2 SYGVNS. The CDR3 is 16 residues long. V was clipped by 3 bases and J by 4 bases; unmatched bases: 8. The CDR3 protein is CASSDSRTGPNQPQHF. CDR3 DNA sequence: TGTGCCAGCAGTGATTCAAGGACAGGGCCGAATCAGCCCCAGCATTTT.

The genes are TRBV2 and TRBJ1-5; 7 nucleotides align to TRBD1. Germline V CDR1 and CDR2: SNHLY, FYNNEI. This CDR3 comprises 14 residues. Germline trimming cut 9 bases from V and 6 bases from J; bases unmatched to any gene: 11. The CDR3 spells CASTDRTRGQPQHF. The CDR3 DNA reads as TGTGCCAGTACGGACAGGACTCGAGGTCAGCCCCAGCATTTT.

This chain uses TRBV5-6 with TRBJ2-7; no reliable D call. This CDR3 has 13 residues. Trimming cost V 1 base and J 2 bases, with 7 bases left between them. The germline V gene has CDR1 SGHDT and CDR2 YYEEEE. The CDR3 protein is CASSLLGTYEQYF. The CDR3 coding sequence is TGTGCCAGCAGCTTGCTCGGTACCTACGAGCAGTACTTC.

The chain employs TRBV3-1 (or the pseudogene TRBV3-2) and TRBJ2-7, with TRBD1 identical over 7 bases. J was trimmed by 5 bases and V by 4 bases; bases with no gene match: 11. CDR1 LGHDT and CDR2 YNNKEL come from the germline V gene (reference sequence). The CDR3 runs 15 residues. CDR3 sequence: CASSRRATGKDEQYF. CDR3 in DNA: TGTGCCAGCAGCCGCCGAGCGACAGGGAAAGACGAGCAGTACTTC.

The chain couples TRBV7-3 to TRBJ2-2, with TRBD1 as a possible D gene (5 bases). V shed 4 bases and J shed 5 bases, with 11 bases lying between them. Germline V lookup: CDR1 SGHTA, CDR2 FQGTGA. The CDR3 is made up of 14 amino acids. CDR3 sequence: CASSYQGRTGELFF. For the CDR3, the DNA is TGTGCCAGCAGCTACCAGGGCAGGACCGGGGAGCTGTTTTTT.